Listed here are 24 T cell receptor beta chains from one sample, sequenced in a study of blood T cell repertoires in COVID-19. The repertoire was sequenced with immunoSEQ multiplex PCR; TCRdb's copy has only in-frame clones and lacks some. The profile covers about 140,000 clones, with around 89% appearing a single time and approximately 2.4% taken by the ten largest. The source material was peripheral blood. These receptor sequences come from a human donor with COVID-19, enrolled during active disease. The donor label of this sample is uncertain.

In DNA, the CDR3 is TGTGCCTGGAGAGACCAAACAGCGGGAAAAGAAAAACTGTTTTTT. It specifies CAWRDQTAGKEKLFF. The chain uses TRBV30 and TRBJ1-4; D is unclear. Germline lookup yields CDR1 GTSNPN and CDR2 SVGIG (reference sequence). Trimming left V 3 bases short and J 8 bases short, with 19 bases between. This CDR3 spans 15 amino acids.

The DNA of the CDR3 is TGTGCCAGTAGCAGGGGGACGAACACCGGGGAGCTGTTTTTT. This encodes CASSRGTNTGELFF. The chain is built from TRBV6-2 or TRBV6-3 and TRBJ2-2, with 7 bases lining up with TRBD1. Germline V gene sequence: CDR1 MNHEY, CDR2 SVGEGT. This CDR3 is built from 14 residues. J gave up 0 bases and V 9 bases, and 4 bases lay outside the gene matches.

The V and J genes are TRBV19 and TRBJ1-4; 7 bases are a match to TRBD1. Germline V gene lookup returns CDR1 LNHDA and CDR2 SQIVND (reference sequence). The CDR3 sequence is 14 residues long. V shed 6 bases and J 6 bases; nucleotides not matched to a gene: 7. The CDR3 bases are TGTGCCAGTAGGGACAGGAGTTTATATGAAAAACTGTTTTTT. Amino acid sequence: CASRDRSLYEKLFF.

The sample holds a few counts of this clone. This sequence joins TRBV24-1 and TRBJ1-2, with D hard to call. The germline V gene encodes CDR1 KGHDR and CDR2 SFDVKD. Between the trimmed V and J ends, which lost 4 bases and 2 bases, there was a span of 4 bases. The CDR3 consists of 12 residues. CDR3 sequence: CATSDQNYGYTF. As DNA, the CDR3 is TGTGCCACCAGTGACCAGAACTATGGCTACACCTTC.

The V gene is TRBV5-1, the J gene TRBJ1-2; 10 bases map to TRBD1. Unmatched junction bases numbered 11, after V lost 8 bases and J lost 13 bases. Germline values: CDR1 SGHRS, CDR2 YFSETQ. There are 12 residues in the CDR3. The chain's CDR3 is CASRPGQGFGTF. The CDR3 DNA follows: TGCGCCAGTCGGCCGGGACAGGGGTTTGGCACCTTC.

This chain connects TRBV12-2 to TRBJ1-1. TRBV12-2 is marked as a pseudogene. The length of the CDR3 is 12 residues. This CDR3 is CASRLVDFEAFF. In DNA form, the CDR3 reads TGTGCAAGTCGCTTAGTAGATTTTGAAGCTTTCTTT.

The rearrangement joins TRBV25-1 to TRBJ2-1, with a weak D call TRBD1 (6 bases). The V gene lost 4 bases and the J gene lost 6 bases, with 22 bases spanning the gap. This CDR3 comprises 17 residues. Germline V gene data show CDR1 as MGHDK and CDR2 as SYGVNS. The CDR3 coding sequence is TGTGCCAGCAGTGCCCACTCACAGGGTTTGATATTCAATGAGCAGTTCTTC. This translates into CASSAHSQGLIFNEQFF.

In nucleotides, the CDR3 is TGTGCCAGTGGTGGCGGGAGGAACAATGAGCAGTTCTTC. It specifies CASGGGRNNEQFF. The chain carries TRBV19 and TRBJ2-1; 8 nucleotides agree with TRBD2. The germline V gene has CDR1 LNHDA and CDR2 SQIVND (reference sequence). V lost 8 bases and J lost 5; bases outside the gene matches: 5. This CDR3 spans 13 amino acids.

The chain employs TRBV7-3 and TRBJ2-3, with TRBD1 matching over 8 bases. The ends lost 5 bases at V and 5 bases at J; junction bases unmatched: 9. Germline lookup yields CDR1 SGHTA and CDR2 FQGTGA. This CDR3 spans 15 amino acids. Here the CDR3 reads CASSLKQGGLDTQYF. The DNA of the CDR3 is TGTGCCAGCAGCCTAAAACAGGGGGGATTAGATACGCAGTATTTT.

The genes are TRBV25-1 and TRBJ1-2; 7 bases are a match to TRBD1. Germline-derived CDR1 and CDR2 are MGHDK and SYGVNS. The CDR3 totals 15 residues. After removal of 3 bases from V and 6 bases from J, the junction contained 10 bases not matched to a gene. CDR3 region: CASSEENRGFHGYTF. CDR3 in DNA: TGTGCCAGCAGTGAGGAAAACAGGGGATTCCATGGCTACACCTTC.

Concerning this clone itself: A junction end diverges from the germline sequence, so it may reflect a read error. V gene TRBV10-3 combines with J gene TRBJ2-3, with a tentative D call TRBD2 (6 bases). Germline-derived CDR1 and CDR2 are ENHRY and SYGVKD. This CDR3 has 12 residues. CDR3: CTIGGESDTQYF. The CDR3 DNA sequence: TGTACCATCGGAGGGGAGTCAGACACGCAGTATTTT.

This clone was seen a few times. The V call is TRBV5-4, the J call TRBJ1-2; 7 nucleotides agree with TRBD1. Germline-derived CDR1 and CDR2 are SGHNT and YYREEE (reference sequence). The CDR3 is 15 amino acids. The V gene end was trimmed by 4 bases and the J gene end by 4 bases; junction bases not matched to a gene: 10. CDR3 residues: CASSRERGQIYGYTF. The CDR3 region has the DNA TGTGCCAGCAGCCGGGAGAGGGGGCAGATCTATGGCTACACCTTC.

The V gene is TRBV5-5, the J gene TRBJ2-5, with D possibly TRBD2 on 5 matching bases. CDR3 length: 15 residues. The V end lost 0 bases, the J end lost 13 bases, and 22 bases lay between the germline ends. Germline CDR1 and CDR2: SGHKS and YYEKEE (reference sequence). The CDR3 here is CASSLVGVAVHLGYF. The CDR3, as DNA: TGTGCCAGCAGCTTGGTCGGGGTGGCGGTCCACCTTGGGTACTTC.

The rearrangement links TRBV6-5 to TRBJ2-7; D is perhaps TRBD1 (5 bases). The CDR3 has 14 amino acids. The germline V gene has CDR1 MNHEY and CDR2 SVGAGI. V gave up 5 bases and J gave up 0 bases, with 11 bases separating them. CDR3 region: CASSTHRISYEQYF. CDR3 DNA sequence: TGTGCCAGCAGTACCCACAGGATCTCCTACGAGCAGTACTTC.

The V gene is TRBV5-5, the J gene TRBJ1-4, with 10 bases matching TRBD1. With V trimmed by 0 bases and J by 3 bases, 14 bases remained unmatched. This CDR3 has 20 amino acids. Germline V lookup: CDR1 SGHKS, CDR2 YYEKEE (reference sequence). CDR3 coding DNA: TGTGCCAGCAGCTTGGCTCCGGGACAGGGGTATGTCACACCTAATGAAAAACTGTTTTTT. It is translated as CASSLAPGQGYVTPNEKLFF.

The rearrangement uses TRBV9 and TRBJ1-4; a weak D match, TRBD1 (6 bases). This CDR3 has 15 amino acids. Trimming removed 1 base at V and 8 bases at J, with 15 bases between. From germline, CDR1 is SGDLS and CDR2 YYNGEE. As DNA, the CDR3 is TGTGCCAGCAGCGTAACCGAGACAGGCCGGGAAAAACTGTTTTTT. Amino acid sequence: CASSVTETGREKLFF. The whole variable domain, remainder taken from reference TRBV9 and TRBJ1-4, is DSGVTQTPKHLITATGQRVTLRCSPRSGDLSVYWYQQSLDQGLQFLIQYYNGEERAKGNILERFSAQQFPDLHSELNLSSLELGDSALYFCASSVTETGREKLFFGSGTQLSVL.

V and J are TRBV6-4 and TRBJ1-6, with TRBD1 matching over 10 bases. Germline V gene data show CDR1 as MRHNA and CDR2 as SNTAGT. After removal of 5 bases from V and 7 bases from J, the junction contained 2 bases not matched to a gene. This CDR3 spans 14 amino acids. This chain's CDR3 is CASSPDRGNSPLHF. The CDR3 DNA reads TGTGCCAGCAGTCCGGACAGGGGGAATTCACCCCTCCACTTT.

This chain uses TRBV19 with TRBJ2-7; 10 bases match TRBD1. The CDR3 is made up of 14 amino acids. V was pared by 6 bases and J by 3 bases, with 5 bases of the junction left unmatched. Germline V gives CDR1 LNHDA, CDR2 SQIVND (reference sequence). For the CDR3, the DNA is TGTGCCAGTAGCCGGGACAGGGGATTCTACGAGCAGTACTTC. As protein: CASSRDRGFYEQYF.

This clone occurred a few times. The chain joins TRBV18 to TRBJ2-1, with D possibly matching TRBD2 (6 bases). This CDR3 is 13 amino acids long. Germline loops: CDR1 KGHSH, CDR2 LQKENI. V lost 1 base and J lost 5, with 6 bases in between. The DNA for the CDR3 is TGTGCCAGCTCACCACGGGAGGACAATGAGCAGTTCTTC. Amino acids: CASSPREDNEQFF.

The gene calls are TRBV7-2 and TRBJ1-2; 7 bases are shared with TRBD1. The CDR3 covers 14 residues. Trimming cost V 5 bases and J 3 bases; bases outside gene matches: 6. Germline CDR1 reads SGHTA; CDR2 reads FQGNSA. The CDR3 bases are TGTGCCAGCAGCCAGAGAGGGGGCGACTATGGCTACACCTTC. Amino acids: CASSQRGGDYGYTF.

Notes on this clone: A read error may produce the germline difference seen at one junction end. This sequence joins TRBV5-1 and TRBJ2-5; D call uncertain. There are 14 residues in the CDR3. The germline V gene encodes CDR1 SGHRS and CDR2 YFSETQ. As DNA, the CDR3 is TGCGCCAGCAGCTTACTACTTGTCCAAGATACCCAGTACTTC. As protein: CASSLLLVQDTQYF.

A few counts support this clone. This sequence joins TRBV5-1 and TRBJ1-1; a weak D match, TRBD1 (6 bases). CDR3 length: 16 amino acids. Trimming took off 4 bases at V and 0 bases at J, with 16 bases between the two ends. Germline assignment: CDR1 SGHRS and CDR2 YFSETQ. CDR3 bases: TGCGCCAGCAGCGTTAGTCTAGGGGGTATGAACACTGAAGCTTTCTTT. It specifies CASSVSLGGMNTEAFF.

CDR3 residues: CASNYNRDGSPLHF. The DNA for the CDR3 is TGTGCCAGTAACTATAACAGGGATGGATCACCCCTCCACTTT. The chain uses TRBV19 and TRBJ1-6; tentatively, D is TRBD1 (6 bases). The ends were cut back, 7 bases at V and 10 bases at J, with 17 bases in the middle. The germline CDR1 and CDR2 sequences are LNHDA and SQIVND (reference sequence). CDR3 size: 14 residues.

CDR3 region: CSVENRVATNYGYTF. The CDR3 DNA is TGCAGCGTTGAGAACAGGGTTGCCACCAACTATGGCTACACCTTC. This chain uses TRBV29-1 with TRBJ1-2, with D possibly matching TRBD1 (6 bases). V lost 3 bases and J 2 bases, leaving 16 bases between the germline ends. CDR3 size: 15 residues. Germline V lookup: CDR1 SQVTM, CDR2 ANQGSEA. Looking up the rest from reference TRBV29-1 and TRBJ1-2 gives the full variable domain: SAVISQKPSRDICQRGTSLTIQCQVDSQVTMMFWYRQQPGQSLTLIATANQGSEATYESGFVIDKFPISRPNLTFSTLTVSNMSPEDSSIYLCSVENRVATNYGYTFGSGTRLTVV.